The 16 T cell receptor beta chains below all came from one sample that was sequenced in a study of CD4 T cells in relation to SARS-CoV-2 and coronaviruses. Their recognized antigens are unknown. Libraries were prepared by immunoSEQ multiplex PCR; TCRdb keeps only in-frame clonotypes and omits some of them. The sample lists around 22,000 clones, over 70% seen once, with 16% in the top ten. Before the COVID-19 pandemic, during about 2011-2019, CD4+ T cells were taken from unexposed donors. After about 10 days of culture, CD4+ T cells were isolated. Material: CD4+ T cells from PBMCs, cultured in vitro. Receptors were obtained from a human donor in good health.

V and J are TRBV28 and TRBJ2-7; TRBD2 is a possible D gene (5 bases). V lost 4 bases, J lost 5 bases, and 18 bases lay in between. This CDR3 is built from 15 residues. From germline, CDR1 is MDHEN and CDR2 SYDVKM. The CDR3 DNA sequence: TGTGCCAGCAGTTCTGCCGGACTGGGGTCCCACGAGCAGTACTTC. Amino acid sequence: CASSSAGLGSHEQYF.

The CDR3 nucleotides are TGTGCCAGCAGGCGGACTAGCAATGGAGAGACCCAGTACTTC. As protein: CASRRTSNGETQYF. The gene calls are TRBV6-5 and TRBJ2-5; 8 bases are shared with TRBD2. After removal of 6 bases from V and 4 bases from J, the junction contained 7 bases not matched to a gene. The CDR3 contains 14 residues. Germline V gene data show CDR1 as MNHEY and CDR2 as SVGAGI.

This clone appeared a few times. This chain joins TRBV19 and TRBJ1-3; 9 nucleotides match TRBD1. V dropped 7 bases and J dropped 5; count of bases not matched to a gene: 12. The CDR3 has 16 amino acids. The germline gives CDR1 LNHDA, CDR2 SQIVND (reference sequence). The CDR3 reads CASNHPAGQGRNTIYF. The CDR3 nucleotides read TGTGCCAGTAACCATCCCGCGGGACAGGGCCGAAACACCATATATTTT.

This chain joins TRBV7-3 and TRBJ2-1, with D tentatively TRBD2 (5 bases). This CDR3 is built from 14 residues. Trimming cost V 1 base and J 2 bases, with 6 bases left between them. Germline CDR1 reads SGHTA; CDR2 reads FQGTGA. CDR3 in amino acids: CASSLSGPYNEQFF. The CDR3, as DNA: TGTGCCAGCAGCTTAAGCGGGCCCTACAATGAGCAGTTCTTC.

A remark on this clone: The sample carries other DNA sequences with the same CDR3. The chain links TRBV20-1 to TRBJ1-1; D is ambiguous. Trimming took 0 bases from V and 1 from J, leaving 0 bases between them. CDR1 DFQATT and CDR2 SNEGSKA come from the germline V gene (reference sequence). The CDR3 loop spans 11 amino acids. In DNA form, the CDR3 reads TGCAGTGCTAGAGAGAACACTGAAGCTTTCTTT. The encoded protein is CSARENTEAFF.

This chain joins TRBV15 and TRBJ2-1; D is ambiguous. Germline CDR1 is LNHNV and CDR2 is YYDKDF (reference sequence). This CDR3 region has 12 residues. The V end was cut by 3 bases, the J end by 6 bases, with 6 bases between. The CDR3 sequence: CATSRGFNEQFF. The CDR3 DNA follows: TGTGCCACCAGCAGGGGGTTCAATGAGCAGTTCTTC. Together with reference TRBV15 and TRBJ2-1, the CDR3 gives the full variable domain: DAMVIQNPRYQVTQFGKPVTLSCSQTLNHNVMYWYQQKSSQAPKLLFHYYDKDFNNEADTPDNFQSRRPNTSFCFLDIRSPGLGDTAMYLCATSRGFNEQFFGPGTRLTVL.

The chain recombines TRBV6-1 with TRBJ2-4; unclear D gene. Germline V gives CDR1 MNHNS, CDR2 SASEGT. The CDR3 has 17 amino acids. Trimming removed 3 bases from V and 0 bases from J, with 15 bases in between. The CDR3 nucleotides are TGTGCCAGCAGTGACGGTCAGAGCCTAATAGCCAAAAACATTCAGTACTTC. Translation gives CASSDGQSLIAKNIQYF.

This rearrangement joins TRBV28 to TRBJ1-5; no definite D call. Germline values: CDR1 MDHEN, CDR2 SYDVKM. The CDR3 contains 12 residues. V was cut by 6 bases and J by 0 bases, with 3 bases left in between. Written as DNA, the CDR3 is TGTGCCAGCAGAGCTAGCAATCAGCCCCAGCATTTT. Its translation: CASRASNQPQHF.

The chain links TRBV20-1 to TRBJ2-1; D is unresolved. The CDR3 extends over 13 amino acids. The ends were cut back, 3 bases at V and 4 bases at J, with 10 bases in the middle. The germline gives CDR1 DFQATT, CDR2 SNEGSKA (reference sequence). This chain's CDR3 is CSASTAVYNEQFF. CDR3 bases: TGCAGTGCTAGTACGGCGGTATACAATGAGCAGTTCTTC.

The rearrangement uses TRBV2 and TRBJ2-6; D is undetermined. Germline CDR1 reads SNHLY; CDR2 reads FYNNEI. The CDR3 spans 14 residues. V was cut by 6 bases and J by 0 bases, with 6 bases left in between. This CDR3 is CASRENSGANVLTF. CDR3 nucleotides: TGTGCCAGCAGGGAGAACTCTGGGGCCAACGTCCTGACTTTC.

V usage is TRBV6-5 and J usage is TRBJ2-5; D gene ambiguous. Trimming shortened V by 1 base and J by 7 bases, and 4 bases separated the two germline ends. Germline V lookup: CDR1 MNHEY, CDR2 SVGAGI. The CDR3 sequence is 11 residues long. CDR3 in DNA: TGTGCCAGCAGTTACTTAGGGACCCAGTACTTC. Its translation: CASSYLGTQYF.

V usage is TRBV6-5 and J usage is TRBJ1-2; D is ambiguous. Trimming cost V 6 bases and J 0 bases, with 14 bases left between them. The CDR3 is 15 amino acids. The V gene's germline CDR1 is MNHEY and CDR2 SVGAGI. This CDR3 reads CASSPRRTTNYGYTF. The CDR3 DNA follows: TGTGCCAGCAGCCCAAGACGGACGACTAACTATGGCTACACCTTC.

V gene TRBV19 combines with J gene TRBJ2-5; 12 bases fit TRBD1. This CDR3 spans 14 amino acids. The germline V gene encodes CDR1 LNHDA and CDR2 SQIVND (reference sequence). Trimming cost V 7 bases and J 5 bases; bases outside gene matches: 5. The CDR3 spells CASTGTGGAETQYF. CDR3 coding DNA: TGTGCCAGTACCGGGACAGGGGGCGCGGAGACCCAGTACTTC.

Relative to its sample, this clone is large. The chain carries TRBV12-3 or TRBV12-4 and TRBJ2-1; TRBD2 is a possible D gene (5 bases). The V end was cut by 5 bases, the J end by 10 bases, with 15 bases between. There are 13 residues in the CDR3. In DNA, the CDR3 is TGTGCCAGCAGTACGGGAAGAGGTTGGGAGCAGTTCTTC. It is translated as CASSTGRGWEQFF.

V and J are TRBV5-1 and TRBJ1-1; D perhaps matches TRBD1 (5 bases). The CDR3 spans 14 residues. The germline CDR1 and CDR2 sequences are SGHRS and YFSETQ. Deletions cut 6 bases from V and 4 bases from J, with 16 bases between. The CDR3 is CASTRGGLGTEAFF. In DNA, the CDR3 is TGCGCCAGCACACGGGGGGGACTTGGCACTGAAGCTTTCTTT.

The chain carries TRBV14 and TRBJ1-1, with D possibly being TRBD1 (5 bases). In germline, CDR1 is SGHDN, CDR2 FVKESK. This CDR3 comprises 16 residues. The ends were cut back, 2 bases at V and 2 bases at J, with 15 bases in the middle. CDR3 DNA sequence: TGTGCCAGCAGCCAACTGACCGGGGCAAGCAACACTGAAGCTTTCTTT. It encodes CASSQLTGASNTEAFF.